The T cell receptor beta chain described here comes from a study of beta chain features in type 1 diabetes. Study-wide points: Across all four CD4+ subsets, people with type 1 diabetes showed modestly shorter TCRB CDR3s. In comparison with healthy donors, patients had naive, central memory and Treg TCRB repertoires that appeared more similar.

As regards this clone: Its antigen remains unidentified.

Sorting that relied on CD45RO/CCR7/CD25/CD127/CD95/CD27 yielded CD4+ naive, central memory, regulatory and stem cell-like memory cells. Populations isolated by sorting all had purity greater than 95%. The entirety of the isolated RNA underwent reverse transcription, so expressed TCRB transcripts were sequenced. Measured with immunoSEQ multiplex PCR; TCRdb has only the in-frame clones, and not every one. The data show about 160,000 clones, with almost 8% seen just once and approximately 0.54% held by the top ten. Between the trimmed V and J ends, which lost 0 bases and 7 bases, there was a span of 13 bases. Germline loops: CDR1 SGHRS, CDR2 YFSETQ. This CDR3 has 15 amino acids.

V gene TRBV5-1 combines with J gene TRBJ1-4; D call uncertain. This TCR came from a man aged 18 to 30 with type 1 diabetes. The specimen was central memory CD4+ T cells from blood. The CDR3 spells CASSLERVGGEKLFF. DNA of the CDR3: TGCGCCAGCAGCTTGGAAAGGGTAGGAGGTGAAAAACTGTTTTTT.